Listed here are 5 T cell receptor beta chains from one sample, sequenced in a study of beta chain features in type 1 diabetes. All of the isolated RNA was reverse transcribed, so expressed TCRB transcripts were sequenced. Produced via immunoSEQ multiplex PCR; TCRdb's table is partial and in-frame only. The data hold a few hundred thousand clones, with approximately 11% observed a single time. The sequenced material came from naive CD4+ T cells from blood. The source is a woman younger than 45 in good health.

This clone came up once. The same CDR3 arises from other DNA sequences in this sample as well. The chain has TRBV6-5 and TRBJ2-2; tentative D call: TRBD2 (6 bases). Germline-derived CDR1 and CDR2 are MNHEY and SVGAGI. Trimming pared 5 bases from V and 0 bases from J, leaving 10 bases between. This CDR3 spans 15 amino acids. CDR3 DNA: TGTGCCAGCAGTAGCGGGCTAGCGAACACCGGGGAGCTGTTTTTT. Translation gives CASSSGLANTGELFF.

The rearrangement links TRBV4-2 to TRBJ1-3; TRBD1 matches 7 bases. Germline assignment: CDR1 LGHNA and CDR2 YNFKEQ. CDR3 size: 16 residues. Trimming at V came to 3 bases and at J to 0 bases, leaving 5 bases not matched to a gene. This CDR3 reads CASSQIQGSSGNTIYF. DNA of the CDR3: TGTGCCAGCAGCCAGATACAGGGGTCCTCTGGAAACACCATATATTTT.

The chain recombines TRBV6-4 with TRBJ1-4; TRBD1 matches at 7 bases. CDR1 and CDR2 from the germline V gene are MRHNA and SNTAGT. Unmatched junction bases numbered 4, after V lost 6 bases and J lost 0 bases. The CDR3 loop spans 15 amino acids. CDR3 region: CASSKGQPTNEKLFF. The CDR3 bases are TGTGCCAGCAGCAAGGGACAGCCAACTAATGAAAAACTGTTTTTT.

Here the CDR3 DNA reads TGTGCCAGCTCACCAGAACAGGGGAATCAGCCCCAGCATTTT. Translation gives CASSPEQGNQPQHF. The V and J genes are TRBV18 and TRBJ1-5; 7 bases align to TRBD1. Germline-derived CDR1 and CDR2 are KGHSH and LQKENI. V dropped 2 bases and J dropped 4; count of bases not matched to a gene: 2. This CDR3 is built from 14 residues. Full variable domain (missing parts from reference TRBV18 and TRBJ1-5): NAGVMQNPRHLVRRRGQEARLRCSPMKGHSHVYWYRQLPEEGLKFMVYLQKENIIDESGMPKERFSAEFPKEGPSILRIQQVVRGDSAAYFCASSPEQGNQPQHFGDGTRLSIL.

The rearrangement joins TRBV19 to TRBJ2-1; D possibly corresponds to TRBD2 (5 bases). The V gene's germline CDR1 is LNHDA and CDR2 SQIVND (reference sequence). The CDR3 spans 13 residues. The V gene lost 10 bases and the J gene lost 7 bases, with 17 bases spanning the gap. Written as DNA, the CDR3 is TGTGCCACCAGGAGAGAGGGTTTGAATGAGCAGTTCTTC. Translation: CATRREGLNEQFF.